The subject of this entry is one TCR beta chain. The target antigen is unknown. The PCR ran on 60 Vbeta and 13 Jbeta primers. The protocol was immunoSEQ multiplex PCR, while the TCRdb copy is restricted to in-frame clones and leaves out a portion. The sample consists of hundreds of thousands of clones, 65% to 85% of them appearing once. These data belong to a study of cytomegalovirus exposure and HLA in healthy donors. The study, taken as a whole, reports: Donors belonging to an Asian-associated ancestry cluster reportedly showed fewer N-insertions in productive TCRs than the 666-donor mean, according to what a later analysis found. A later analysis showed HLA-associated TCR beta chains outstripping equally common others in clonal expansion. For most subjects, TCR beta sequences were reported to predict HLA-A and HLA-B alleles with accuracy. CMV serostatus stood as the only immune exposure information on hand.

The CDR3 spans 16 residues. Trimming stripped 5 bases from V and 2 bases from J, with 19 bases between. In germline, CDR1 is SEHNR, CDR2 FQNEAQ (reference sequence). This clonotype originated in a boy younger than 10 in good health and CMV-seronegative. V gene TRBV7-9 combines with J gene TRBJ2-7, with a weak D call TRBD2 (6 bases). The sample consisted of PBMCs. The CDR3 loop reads CASSARVGTAPYEQYF. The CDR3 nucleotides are TGTGCCAGCAGCGCAAGGGTCGGGACTGCGCCCTACGAGCAGTACTTC.